A single sample gave rise to the 13 T cell receptor beta chains below, sequenced in a study of monozygotic twins with inflammatory bowel disease. TCRdb reprocessed the 5' RACE reads, keeping one entry per CDR3 protein, no DNA. This table lists about 160,000 distinct CDR3 sequences. Sequences were obtained from blood. The receptors originated from a human donor with ulcerative colitis or Crohn's disease, or a healthy co-twin of an affected twin (not recorded which).

V usage is TRBV4-3 and J usage is TRBJ2-1; TCRdb proposes TRBD2, but this gene call is untestable without DNA. CDR3 length equals 15 residues. The germline gives CDR1 LGHNA, CDR2 YSLEER. The chain's CDR3 is CASSPGLVSYNEQFF.

The chain joins TRBV5-1 to TRBJ2-2; TCRdb designates TRBD1, a call that cannot be tested without DNA. The length of the CDR3 is 18 residues. Germline V gives CDR1 SGHRS, CDR2 YFSETQ. CDR3 amino acids: CASSPRRDKGYNTGELFF.

The rearrangement joins TRBV27 to TRBJ1-5. Germline assignment: CDR1 MNHEY and CDR2 SMNVEV (reference sequence). CDR3 size: 13 residues. The CDR3 sequence is CASRAGSNQSQHF.

This chain links TRBV5-1 with TRBJ2-3; no DNA is available, so the TRBD2 call from TCRdb remains unchecked. The CDR3 extends over 14 amino acids. Germline CDR1 reads SGHRS; CDR2 reads YFSETQ. The CDR3 reads CASSLSAGRDTQYF.

The CDR3: CASSSGQGLNQPQHF. The chain has TRBV5-1 and TRBJ1-5; TCRdb names TRBD1, which stays unverified in the absence of DNA. Germline values: CDR1 SGHRS, CDR2 YFSETQ. This CDR3 is 15 amino acids long.

The V gene is TRBV7-3, the J gene TRBJ2-5. Germline lookup yields CDR1 SGHTA and CDR2 FQGTGA. This CDR3 spans 13 amino acids. The CDR3 protein is CASSLMIQETQYF.

The CDR3 protein is CASSHDRLNTEAFF. V is TRBV19 and J is TRBJ1-1; there is no DNA to check the TCRdb D call of TRBD1. The CDR3 length is 14 residues. The germline V gene encodes CDR1 LNHDA and CDR2 SQIVND (reference sequence).

The J gene is TRBJ2-7, the V gene TRBV5-1; TCRdb outputs TRBD2, but without DNA this stays unchecked. Germline V gene data show CDR1 as SGHRS and CDR2 as YFSETQ. The CDR3 length is 14 residues. The CDR3 loop reads CASTSSAGSYEQYF. Supplemented by reference TRBV5-1 and TRBJ2-7, the full variable domain reads KAGVTQTPRYLIKTRGQQVTLSCSPISGHRSVSWYQQTPGQGLQFLFEYFSETQRNKGNFPGRFSGRQFSNSRSEMNVSTLELGDSALYLCASTSSAGSYEQYFGPGTRLTVT.

This chain connects TRBV3-1 to TRBJ1-2. CDR1 and CDR2 (germline): LGHDT, YNNKEL (reference sequence). The CDR3 sequence is 14 residues long. The chain's CDR3 is CASSREVQDYGYTF.

The chain uses TRBV28 and TRBJ1-3; TCRdb's D call of TRBD1 is untestable without DNA. Germline V lookup: CDR1 MDHEN, CDR2 SYDVKM. The CDR3 runs to 16 residues. CDR3 protein: CASNYKTGFSGNTIYF.

The rearrangement uses TRBV5-1 and TRBJ2-3; TCRdb's assignment of TRBD2 cannot be checked, as there is no DNA. Germline CDR1 and CDR2: SGHRS and YFSETQ. The CDR3 is 16 residues long. The CDR3 sequence: CASSSGTSAPTDTQYF.

The chain employs TRBV5-1 and TRBJ1-6; absent DNA, TCRdb's TRBD1 call cannot be checked. This CDR3 is built from 15 residues. From germline, CDR1 is SGHRS and CDR2 YFSETQ. The CDR3 protein is CASSLSGQGRSPLHF. Looking up the rest from reference TRBV5-1 and TRBJ1-6 gives the full variable domain: KAGVTQTPRYLIKTRGQQVTLSCSPISGHRSVSWYQQTPGQGLQFLFEYFSETQRNKGNFPGRFSGRQFSNSRSEMNVSTLELGDSALYLCASSLSGQGRSPLHFGNGTRLTVT.

The genes are TRBV28 and TRBJ1-2; TCRdb's assignment of TRBD1 cannot be checked, as there is no DNA. The CDR3 runs to 13 residues. Germline assignment: CDR1 MDHEN and CDR2 SYDVKM. CDR3 amino acids: CASSRFHRDGYTF.